The next 27 T cell receptor beta chains were all read from a single sample in a study of tissue T cells after allogeneic stem cell transplantation. This table comes from immunoSEQ multiplex PCR, and its TCRdb copy is limited to in-frame clones, with some not included. The table has 7,000 to 9,500 clones, over 30% seen once. Time point here: mouse harvest day 14 after allogeneic transplant. Each mouse received 10^7 T-cell-depleted marrow cells plus 10^6 splenic CD5+ T cells by tail vein. The sample comprised skin. Source of these receptors: a female BALB/c mouse given C57BL/6 T cells with graft-versus-host disease after an allogeneic hematopoietic cell transplant.

Comment on this clone: The genes and germline here are from mouse. Coverage ceases 1 residue before the CDR3 finishes, and the germline J gene fills in the end. This chain uses TRBV23 with TRBJ2-3. CDR1 is KGHTA and CDR2 is FQNQQP in the germline V gene. CDR3 length: 11 residues. CDR3 sequence reads: CSSRVAETLYF. CDR3 bases read: TGCTCCAGCAGGGTTGCAGAAACGCTGTAT. Drawing the rest from reference TRBV23 and TRBJ2-3, the complete variable domain is DAAVTQKPRYLIKMKGQEAEMKCIPEKGHTAVFWYQQKQSKELKFLIYFQNQQPLDQIDMVKERFSAVCPSSSLCSLGIRTCEAEDSALYLCSSRVAETLYFGSGTRLTVL.

A word on this clone: Here the gene names and germline are mouse. Read sequence stops 1 residue before the CDR3 end, and the germline J gene provides the missing end. The rearrangement links TRBV13-2 to TRBJ2-2; 8 bases align to TRBD2. V trimming: 1 base; J trimming: 1 base; junction bases outside the gene matches: 3. CDR3 length equals 16 residues. The germline V gene has CDR1 NNHNN and CDR2 SYGAGS (reference sequence). The part of the CDR3 DNA that was read is TGTGCCAGCGGTGATAGTGGGGGGGGAAACACCGGGCAGCTCTAC. Translating it yields CASGDSGGGNTGQLY. The CDR3 in its entirety is CASGDSGGGNTGQLYF.

Concerning this clone itself: Gene names follow the mouse nomenclature. The read ends 1 residue shy of where the CDR3 ends; the end is completed using the germline J gene. The genes are TRBV26 and TRBJ1-6, with TRBD1 as a possible D gene (5 bases). TRBJ1-6 is an ORF for which the function is uncertain. Germline CDR1 is KGHPV and CDR2 is FQNQEV (reference sequence). Trimming took off 3 bases at V and 3 bases at J, with 9 bases between the two ends. This CDR3 contains 15 residues. CDR3 protein: CASSLPGSYNSPLYF. CDR3 bases read: TGTGCCAGCAGTCTTCCAGGGAGCTATAATTCGCCCCTCTAC.

Comment on this clone: Gene names and germline refer to mouse. With the read ending 1 residue before the CDR3 end, the germline J gene is used to fill in that end. The chain carries TRBV5 and TRBJ1-4; D gene unclear. The CDR3 runs 15 residues. The germline V and J ends were trimmed by 1 base and 0 bases, with 6 bases remaining between them. Germline CDR1 is LGHNA and CDR2 is YNLKQL (reference sequence). The CDR3 loop reads CASSQGHISNERLFF. The part of the CDR3 DNA that was read is TGTGCCAGCAGCCAAGGACACATTTCCAACGAAAGATTATTT.

A remark on this clone: Mouse gene names apply. The read halts 1 residue ahead of the CDR3 end, with the missing end drawn from the germline J gene. The chain couples TRBV23 to TRBJ1-5; the table names TRBD1, a call not compared with the DNA. The germline gives CDR1 KGHTA, CDR2 FQNQQP. The CDR3 sequence is 15 residues long. The covered CDR3 bases are TGCTCCAGCAGCCCCGGGACAGGGAGGAACCAGGCTCCGCTT. Translation: CSSSPGTGRNQAPL. The entire CDR3 reads CSSSPGTGRNQAPLF.

This clone has only a few counts. The gene names given are mouse names. The read is 1 residue too short to cover the CDR3 end, so that end is filled in from the germline J gene. J is TRBJ2-3 and V is TRBV3; tentatively, D is TRBD1 (6 bases). The CDR3 contains 15 residues. Per germline, CDR1 SNHLY and CDR2 FYNGKV (reference sequence). V dropped 5 bases and J dropped 1 base, with 13 bases sitting between them. CDR3 DNA, as far as it was read: TGTGCCAGCAGCCGAGGGCACAGGGGTGCAGAAACGCTGTAT. It translates to CASSRGHRGAETLY. The complete CDR3 reads CASSRGHRGAETLYF. Complete variable domain (other parts from reference TRBV3 and TRBJ2-3): GPKVLQIPSHQIIDMGQMVTLNCDPVSNHLYFYWYKQILGQQMEFLVNFYNGKVMEKSKLFKDQFSVERPDGSYFTLKIQPTALEDSAVYFCASSRGHRGAETLYFGSGTRLTVL.

About this clone: Gene and germline names: mouse. The read comes to an end 1 residue before the CDR3 does, leaving the germline J gene to fill in the end. The V and J genes are TRBV3 and TRBJ1-4, with no clear D. Trimming shortened V by 5 bases and J by 7 bases, and 8 bases separated the two germline ends. Germline CDR1 SNHLY, CDR2 FYNGKV (reference sequence). The CDR3 is 12 residues long. CDR3 sequence reads: CASSPKGERLFF. The sequenced part of the CDR3 DNA is TGTGCCAGCAGCCCTAAAGGCGAAAGATTATTT.

Notes on this clone: The genes and germline here are from mouse. The sequenced fragment ends 1 residue before the CDR3 boundary, so the rest is inferred from the germline J gene. V and J are TRBV12-1 and TRBJ1-4; D gene ambiguous. The CDR3 has 15 amino acids. The V end lost 1 base, the J end lost 0 bases, and 8 bases lay between the germline ends. Germline CDR1 SGHSN, CDR2 HYEKVE. The CDR3 reads CASSLWQISNERLFF. The sequenced part of the CDR3 DNA is TGTGCCAGCTCTCTTTGGCAGATTTCCAACGAAAGATTATTT.

On this clone: Genes and germline come from the mouse. The CDR3 end lies 1 residue beyond the end of the read and is filled in from the germline J gene. This rearrangement joins TRBV26 to TRBJ2-4; 10 bases fit TRBD2. The germline V gene has CDR1 KGHPV and CDR2 FQNQEV (reference sequence). Germline trimming cut 0 bases from V and 1 base from J; bases unmatched to any gene: 1. This CDR3 contains 16 residues. CDR3 bases read: TGTGCCAGCAGTCTGTCAGGACTGGGGGGTCAAAACACCTTGTAC. Residues: CASSLSGLGGQNTLY. The whole CDR3 sequence reads CASSLSGLGGQNTLYF.

In regard to this clone: Mouse gene names and germline throughout. The CDR3 end lies 1 residue beyond the end of the read and is filled in from the germline J gene. V gene TRBV12-1 combines with J gene TRBJ2-7; tentatively, D is TRBD1 (6 bases). Germline values: CDR1 SGHSN, CDR2 HYEKVE. V lost 0 bases and J 0 bases, leaving 8 bases between the germline ends. This CDR3 has 14 amino acids. Partial CDR3 DNA: TGTGCCAGCTCTCTCGGGACAAACTCCTATGAACAGTAC. Its protein is CASSLGTNSYEQY. The whole CDR3 protein reads CASSLGTNSYEQYF.

Comment on this clone: Genes and germline are mouse. The CDR3 end falls 1 residue outside the read, so it is completed with the germline J gene. The chain is built from TRBV5 and TRBJ2-5; 10 bases agree with TRBD2. Unmatched junction bases numbered 1, after V lost 1 base and J lost 3 bases. The CDR3 runs 15 residues. Germline-derived CDR1 and CDR2 are LGHNA and YNLKQL (reference sequence). This chain's CDR3 is CASSQAGGAQDTQYF. The sequenced CDR3 bases are TGTGCCAGCAGCCAAGCTGGGGGGGCGCAAGACACCCAGTAC.

This clone showed up just a few times. The genes and germline here are from mouse. Sequencing ends 1 residue short of the CDR3 end; the germline J gene provides the rest. The V call is TRBV26, the J call TRBJ1-2; no definite D call. This CDR3 is 12 amino acids long. The germline V gene has CDR1 KGHPV and CDR2 FQNQEV (reference sequence). V lost 4 bases and J lost 3, with 6 bases in between. The CDR3 protein is CASSPQDSDYTF. The CDR3 bases that were read are TGTGCCAGCAGTCCTCAGGACTCCGACTACACC.

With regard to this clone: The listed genes are named as in mouse. The read ends 1 residue early relative to the CDR3; the germline J gene fills the gap. The chain combines TRBV29 with TRBJ1-1, with D uncertain. V was clipped by 2 bases and J by 7 bases, with 11 bases between them. Germline-derived CDR1 and CDR2 are MSHET and SYDVDS. CDR3 length equals 13 residues. The CDR3 sequence is CASSLEREIEVFF. The part of the CDR3 DNA that was read is TGTGCTAGCAGTTTAGAAAGGGAAATAGAAGTCTTC.

This clone was counted between two and nine times. Germline and genes here are mouse. The read stops 1 residue short of the end of the CDR3; the missing end is completed from the germline J gene. Within the sample, other DNA sequences also encode this same CDR3. The V and J genes are TRBV12-2 and TRBJ1-3; D is unclear. With 0 bases removed from V and 0 bases from J, the gap between germline ends came to 5 bases. This CDR3 has 14 residues. Per germline, CDR1 SGHLS and CDR2 HYDKME. The CDR3 is CASSLENSGNTLYF. CDR3 DNA (partial): TGTGCCAGCTCTCTCGAAAATTCTGGAAATACGCTCTAT.

In its sample, this clone was seen a few times. Gene labels here are mouse ones. The CDR3 region is CASSAGTGDAEQFF. CDR3 DNA (partial): TGTGCCAGCTCTGCCGGGACAGGGGATGCTGAGCAGTTC. The rearrangement uses TRBV12-2 and TRBJ2-1; 10 bases are shared with TRBD1. The read finishes 1 residue shy of the CDR3 end, and the germline J gene is used to complete it. The germline V gene encodes CDR1 SGHLS and CDR2 HYDKME. V lost 3 bases to trimming and J lost 5 bases; unmatched junction nucleotides: 3. The CDR3 loop spans 14 amino acids.

Details on this clone: Each gene name is a mouse one. The read comes to an end 1 residue before the CDR3 does, leaving the germline J gene to fill in the end. The chain uses TRBV5 and TRBJ2-5; possibly TRBD2 for D (7 bases). This CDR3 comprises 14 residues. Germline V gene lookup returns CDR1 LGHNA and CDR2 YNLKQL (reference sequence). V shed 0 bases and J shed 7 bases, with 11 bases lying between them. The part of the CDR3 DNA that was read is TGTGCCAGCAGCCAAGAGAGGGGGGCGAACACCCAGTAC. Its protein is CASSQERGANTQY. Given in full, the CDR3 is CASSQERGANTQYF.

As regards this clone: Gene names and germline refer to mouse. The CDR3 is cut off 1 residue early in the read; its end comes from the germline J gene. The chain has TRBV13-3 and TRBJ2-3; 10 bases are a match to TRBD1. From germline, CDR1 is NNHDY and CDR2 SYVADS. With 5 bases clipped from V and 3 bases from J, the junction kept 9 bases outside the gene matches. CDR3 length: 16 residues. The sequenced part of the CDR3 DNA is TGTGCCAGCAGCTCCGACAGGGGGCGAGGGGCAGAAACGCTGTAT. Amino acids: CASSSDRGRGAETLY. The whole CDR3 reads CASSSDRGRGAETLYF.

The sample holds a few counts of this clone. Gene names are the mouse ones. The read finishes 1 residue shy of the CDR3 end, and the germline J gene is used to complete it. V gene TRBV26 combines with J gene TRBJ1-6; no reliable D call. TRBJ1-6 qualifies as an ORF whose function is uncertain. CDR3 size: 14 residues. Trimming left V 0 bases short and J 6 bases short, with 6 bases between. The germline gives CDR1 KGHPV, CDR2 FQNQEV (reference sequence). The DNA read from the CDR3 is TGTGCCAGCAGTCTGTCGGCCCTTAATTCGCCCCTCTAC. It specifies CASSLSALNSPLY. The entire CDR3 protein reads CASSLSALNSPLYF.

Comment on this clone: The genes are named according to mouse. The CDR3 DNA, read in part, is TGTGCCAGCAGCTCCGGGACAGGGTATGAACAGTAC. It yields the protein CASSSGTGYEQY. The whole CDR3 protein is CASSSGTGYEQYF. This chain joins TRBV26 and TRBJ2-7, with 9 positions matching TRBD1. The read gets to within 1 residue of the CDR3 end, and the germline J gene fills in the rest. V shed 6 bases, J shed 4 bases, and the junction held 4 bases outside the gene matches. This CDR3 contains 13 residues. The germline CDR1 and CDR2 sequences are KGHPV and FQNQEV (reference sequence).

This clone was counted only a few times. Germline and genes here are mouse. The missing CDR3 end, 1 residue past where the read stops, is filled in from the germline J gene. The rearrangement joins TRBV26 to TRBJ1-1; D not certain. CDR1 is KGHPV, CDR2 FQNQEV, per germline (reference sequence). Trimming stripped 2 bases from V and 0 bases from J, with 7 bases between. This CDR3 region has 14 residues. The CDR3 here is CASSLRKPNTEVFF. The sequenced CDR3 bases are TGTGCCAGCAGTCTGAGGAAACCAAACACAGAAGTCTTC.

In its sample, this clone is medium-sized. Genes here carry mouse names. The read ends 1 residue shy of where the CDR3 ends; the end is completed using the germline J gene. The rearrangement uses TRBV13-3 and TRBJ1-4; possible D gene TRBD1, 6 bases. The CDR3 length is 13 residues. CDR1 NNHDY and CDR2 SYVADS come from the germline V gene. The V gene lost 5 bases and the J gene lost 4 bases, with 9 bases spanning the gap. CDR3 DNA, as far as it was read: TGTGCCAGCAGAGCAGGGGTCAACGAAAGATTATTT. Its translation is CASRAGVNERLF. The entire CDR3 is CASRAGVNERLFF.

This clone is medium-sized. The genes are named according to mouse. The read ends 1 residue early relative to the CDR3; the germline J gene fills the gap. The V gene is TRBV26, the J gene TRBJ2-7, with TRBD2 matching 10 bases. Trimming removed 4 bases from V and 4 bases from J; junction bases left unmatched: 4. CDR3 size: 14 residues. Germline V gives CDR1 KGHPV, CDR2 FQNQEV (reference sequence). CDR3 bases read: TGTGCCAGCAGTCGCCGGACTGGGGGTTATGAACAGTAC. Amino acids: CASSRRTGGYEQY. The CDR3, in full, reads CASSRRTGGYEQYF. Complete variable domain (other parts from reference TRBV26 and TRBJ2-7): NSKVIQTPRYLVKGQGQKAKMRCIPEKGHPVVFWYQQNKNNEFKFLINFQNQEVLQQIDMTEKRFSAECPSNSPCSLEIQSSEAGDSALYLCASSRRTGGYEQYFGPGTRLTVL.

As for this clone: Germline is not matched at one junction end, which may reflect a read error. Mouse germline and gene names are used. The CDR3 end lies 1 residue beyond the end of the read and is filled in from the germline J gene. The V call is TRBV4, the J call TRBJ2-7, with 8 bases aligning to TRBD2. The CDR3 loop spans 13 amino acids. Germline V gives CDR1 LGHDT, CDR2 YNNKQL (reference sequence). The CDR3 protein is CANSFRLGSEQYF. The DNA read from the CDR3 is TGTGCCAACAGCTTCCGACTGGGGAGTGAACAGTAC.

This clone is labeled as medium-sized. The genes and germline here are from mouse. Incomplete CDR3 DNA: TGTGCCAGCAGTCGCCAGGGATATTCTGGAAATACGCTCTAT. This codes for CASSRQGYSGNTLY. The whole CDR3 sequence reads CASSRQGYSGNTLYF. The genes are TRBV26 and TRBJ1-3; the D gene is possibly TRBD1 (5 bases). The CDR3 is cut off 1 residue early in the read; its end comes from the germline J gene. CDR1 is KGHPV and CDR2 is FQNQEV in the germline V gene (reference sequence). The CDR3 is made up of 15 amino acids. V lost 4 bases to trimming and J lost 0 bases, with 10 bases between them.

By share, this clone counts as medium-sized. Each gene name is a mouse one. The read ends 1 residue shy of where the CDR3 ends; the end is completed using the germline J gene. The chain links TRBV26 to TRBJ2-7, with D tentatively TRBD2 (7 bases). The CDR3 is made up of 14 amino acids. V was cut by 0 bases and J by 2 bases, with 8 bases left in between. The germline V gene has CDR1 KGHPV and CDR2 FQNQEV (reference sequence). CDR3 amino acids: CASSLSWGPYEQYF. Partial CDR3 DNA: TGTGCCAGCAGTCTGTCCTGGGGGCCCTATGAACAGTAC.

The count of this clone is one. The gene names here belong to mouse. The CDR3 is CASSLPGQQNTLYF. CDR3 bases read: TGTGCCAGCAGCTTACCGGGACAACAAAACACCTTGTAC. This chain joins TRBV3 and TRBJ2-4, with D possibly matching TRBD1 (6 bases). The CDR3 end lies 1 residue beyond the end of the read and is filled in from the germline J gene. Germline V lookup: CDR1 SNHLY, CDR2 FYNGKV (reference sequence). Between the trimmed V and J ends, which lost 2 bases and 3 bases, there was a span of 9 bases. The CDR3 is 14 amino acids. Full variable domain (remainder filled in from reference TRBV3 and TRBJ2-4): GPKVLQIPSHQIIDMGQMVTLNCDPVSNHLYFYWYKQILGQQMEFLVNFYNGKVMEKSKLFKDQFSVERPDGSYFTLKIQPTALEDSAVYFCASSLPGQQNTLYFGAGTRLSVL.

Worth noting for this clone: Genes and germline come from the mouse. The read halts 1 residue ahead of the CDR3 end, with the missing end drawn from the germline J gene. This rearrangement joins TRBV15 to TRBJ2-2, with a possible D match to TRBD2 (7 bases). The CDR3 runs 15 residues. The V end lost 1 base, the J end lost 3 bases, and 9 bases lay between the germline ends. Germline assignment: CDR1 SGHND and CDR2 FRSKSL. CDR3 bases read: TGTGCCAGCAGTTTAGTGGGGGGCGACACCGGGCAGCTCTAC. It yields the protein CASSLVGGDTGQLY. The whole CDR3 reads CASSLVGGDTGQLYF.